Reported below is one T cell receptor beta chain. The antigen is undetermined. This sample was included in a study of cytomegalovirus exposure and HLA in healthy donors. As for the study in general: There were more than 350 genotyped donors. Of these, roughly 84% fell in the genetic ancestry cluster associated with self-reported Caucasian donors. Study-level findings and limits: Relative to equally common others, HLA-associated TCR beta chains showed greater clonal expansion in a later analysis. Being productive about 90% or about 30% of the time was typical of most TCR beta V segments in an earlier analysis.

Looked up from germline, CDR1 is LGHNA and CDR2 is YSLEER. With 5 bases removed from V and 1 base from J, the gap between germline ends came to 11 bases. The CDR3 loop spans 14 amino acids. Healthy bone marrow donors formed the donor group. Use of 60 Vbeta and 13 Jbeta primers characterized the PCR. Sequencing used immunoSEQ multiplex PCR; TCRdb keeps in-frame clones, though not all of them. Its clone listing holds about 130,000 clones. This clonotype was sampled from a woman aged 40 to 50 in good health and CMV-seronegative. Specimen: PBMCs. This sequence joins TRBV4-3 and TRBJ1-1; D gene unclear. The CDR3: CASSDKQRNTEAFF. CDR3 nucleotides: TGCGCCAGCAGCGATAAACAGAGGAACACTGAAGCTTTCTTT.